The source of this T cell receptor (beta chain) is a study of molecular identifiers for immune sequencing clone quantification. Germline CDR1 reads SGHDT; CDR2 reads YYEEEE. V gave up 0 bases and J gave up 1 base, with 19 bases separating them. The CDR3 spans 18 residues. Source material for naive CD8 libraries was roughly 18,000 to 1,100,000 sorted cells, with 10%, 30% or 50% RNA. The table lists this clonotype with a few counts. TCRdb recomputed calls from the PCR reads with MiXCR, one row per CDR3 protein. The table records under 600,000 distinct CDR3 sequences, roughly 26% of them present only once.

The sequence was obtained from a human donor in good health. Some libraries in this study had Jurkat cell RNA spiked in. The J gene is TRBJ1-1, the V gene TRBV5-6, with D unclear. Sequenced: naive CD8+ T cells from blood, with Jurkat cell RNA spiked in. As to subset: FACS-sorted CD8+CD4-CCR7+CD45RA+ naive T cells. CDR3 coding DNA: TGTGCCAGCAGCTTGGTCACGGTTAAGGCCCTACGGAACACTGAAGCTTTCTTT. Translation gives CASSLVTVKALRNTEAFF.